This T cell receptor (beta chain) comes out of a study of CD8 T cells in ankylosing spondylitis. This clonotype was observed at least ten times. What it binds is not known. Findings and caveats of the study: Several of the motif variants were reported before in synovial fluid and blood from reactive arthritis. For ankylosing spondylitis blood, a TCR beta motif of under ten highly homologous variants appeared characteristic. Peripheral blood held disease-linked clones only at relatively low frequency, and these were CD8+.

Libraries of TCR beta came from quantitative 5'-RACE with molecular barcodes. TCRdb processed the 5' RACE reads anew with MiXCR; each CDR3 protein has one entry. The sample includes approximately 300,000 distinct CDR3 sequences, roughly 8% of them seen just once. Per germline, CDR1 SGHTA and CDR2 FQGNSA. The CDR3 covers 14 residues. V was pared by 8 bases and J by 5 bases, with 19 bases between. The origin of this receptor is a male donor with ankylosing spondylitis. The sample taken for sequencing was blood, either unsorted or a sorted T cell fraction (not recorded which). V and J are TRBV7-2 and TRBJ2-7; a possible D gene is TRBD2 (6 bases). DNA of the CDR3: TGTGCCAGCGTTCGGGACTCACTCACCCACGAGCAGTACTTC. Protein product: CASVRDSLTHEQYF.